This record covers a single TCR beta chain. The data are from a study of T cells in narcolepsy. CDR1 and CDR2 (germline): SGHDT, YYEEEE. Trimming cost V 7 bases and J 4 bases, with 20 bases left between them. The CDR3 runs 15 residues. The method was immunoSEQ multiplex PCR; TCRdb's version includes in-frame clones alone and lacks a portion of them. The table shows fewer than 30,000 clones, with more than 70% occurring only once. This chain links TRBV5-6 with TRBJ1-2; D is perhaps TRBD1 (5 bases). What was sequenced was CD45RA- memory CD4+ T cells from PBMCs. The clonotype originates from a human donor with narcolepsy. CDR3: CASSPRGVESYGYTF. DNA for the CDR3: TGTGCCAGCTCCCCTCGGGGGGTGGAAAGCTATGGCTACACCTTC.